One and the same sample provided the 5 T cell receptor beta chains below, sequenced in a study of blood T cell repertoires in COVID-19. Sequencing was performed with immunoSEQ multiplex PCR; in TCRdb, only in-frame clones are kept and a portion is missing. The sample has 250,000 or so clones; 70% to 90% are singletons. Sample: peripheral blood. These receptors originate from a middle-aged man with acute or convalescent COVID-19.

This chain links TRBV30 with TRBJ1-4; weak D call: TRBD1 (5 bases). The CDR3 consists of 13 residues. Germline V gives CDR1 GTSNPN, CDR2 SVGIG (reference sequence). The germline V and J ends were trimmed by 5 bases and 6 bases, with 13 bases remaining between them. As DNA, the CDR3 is TGTGCCTGGGCTCAAGGGGTCGATGAAAAACTGTTTTTT. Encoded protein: CAWAQGVDEKLFF.

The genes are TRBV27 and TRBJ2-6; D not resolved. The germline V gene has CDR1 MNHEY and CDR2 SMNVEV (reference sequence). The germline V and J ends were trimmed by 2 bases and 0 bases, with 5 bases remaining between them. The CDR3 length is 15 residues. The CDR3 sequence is CASSLRSSGANVLTF. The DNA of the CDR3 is TGTGCCAGCAGTTTACGGAGCTCTGGGGCCAACGTCCTGACTTTC.

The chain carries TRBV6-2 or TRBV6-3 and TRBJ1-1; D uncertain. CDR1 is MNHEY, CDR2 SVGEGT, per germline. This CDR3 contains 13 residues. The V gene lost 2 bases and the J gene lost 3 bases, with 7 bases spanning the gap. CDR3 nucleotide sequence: TGTGCCAGCAGTTACCTCGGGTACACTGAAGCTTTCTTT. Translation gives CASSYLGYTEAFF.

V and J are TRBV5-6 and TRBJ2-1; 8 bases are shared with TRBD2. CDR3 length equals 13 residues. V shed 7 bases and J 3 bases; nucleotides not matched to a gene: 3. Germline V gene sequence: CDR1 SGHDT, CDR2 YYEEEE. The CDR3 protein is CASGSGVYNEQFF. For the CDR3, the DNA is TGTGCCAGCGGTAGCGGGGTCTACAATGAGCAGTTCTTC.

This CDR3 reads CSASWGTSPSYEQYF. For the CDR3, the DNA is TGCAGTGCTAGTTGGGGGACTTCTCCCTCCTACGAGCAGTACTTC. The chain carries TRBV20-1 and TRBJ2-7, with a tentative D call TRBD2 (6 bases). Germline CDR1 is DFQATT and CDR2 is SNEGSKA (reference sequence). There are 15 residues in the CDR3. V lost 3 bases, J lost 0 bases, and 15 bases lay in between.